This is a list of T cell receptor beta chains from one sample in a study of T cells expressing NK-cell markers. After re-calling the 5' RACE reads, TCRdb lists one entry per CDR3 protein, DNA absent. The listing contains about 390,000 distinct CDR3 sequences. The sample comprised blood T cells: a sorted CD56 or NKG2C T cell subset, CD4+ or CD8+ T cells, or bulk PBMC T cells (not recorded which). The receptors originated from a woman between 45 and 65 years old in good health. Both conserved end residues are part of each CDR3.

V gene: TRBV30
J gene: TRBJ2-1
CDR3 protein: CAWSVSAGAGYNEQFF

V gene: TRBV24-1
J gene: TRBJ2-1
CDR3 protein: CATQGRTSPLNEQFF

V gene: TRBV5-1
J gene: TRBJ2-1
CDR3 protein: CASSLGLAGGKSSYNEQFF

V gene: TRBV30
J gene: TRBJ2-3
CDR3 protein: CAWTRTSGGAPDTQYF

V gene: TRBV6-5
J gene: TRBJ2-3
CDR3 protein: CASSSGDTQYF

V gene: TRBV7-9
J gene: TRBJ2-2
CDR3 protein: CATTPMGLAGLTGELFF

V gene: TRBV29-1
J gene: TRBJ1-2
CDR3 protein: CSIGQAYGYTF

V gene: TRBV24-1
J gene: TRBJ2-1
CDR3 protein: CATSDPTSGRRNEQFF

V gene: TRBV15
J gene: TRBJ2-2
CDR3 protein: CATSRDWALLAGVAGELFF

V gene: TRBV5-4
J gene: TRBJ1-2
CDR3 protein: CASSFSGGYYGYTF

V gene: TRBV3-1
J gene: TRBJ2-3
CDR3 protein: CASRVAGEDTQYF

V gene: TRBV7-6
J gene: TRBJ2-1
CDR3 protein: CASSFAGGNEQFF

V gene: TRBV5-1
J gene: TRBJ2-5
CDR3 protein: CASSAQGEETQYF

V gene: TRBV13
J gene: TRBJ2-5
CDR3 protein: CASSSRSGLWLETQYF

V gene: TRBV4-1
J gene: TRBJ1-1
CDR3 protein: CASSQEGQGTMNTEAFF

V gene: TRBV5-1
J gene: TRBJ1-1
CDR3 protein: CASSFYRFAEAFF

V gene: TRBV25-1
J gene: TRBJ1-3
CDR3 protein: CASSLAGTGVTGNTIYF

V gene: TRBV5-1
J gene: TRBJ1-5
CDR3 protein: CASSPRGGMGNQPQHF

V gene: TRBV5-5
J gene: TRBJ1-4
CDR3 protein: CASSSQGLTAYEKLFF

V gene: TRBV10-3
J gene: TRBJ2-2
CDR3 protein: CAISGGQATGELFF

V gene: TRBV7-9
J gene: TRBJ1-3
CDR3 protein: CASSPQGVNTTYF

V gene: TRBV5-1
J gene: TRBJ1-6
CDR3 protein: CASTEHRDSPLHF

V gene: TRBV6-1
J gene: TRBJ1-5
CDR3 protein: CASSEPQPGQINQPQHF

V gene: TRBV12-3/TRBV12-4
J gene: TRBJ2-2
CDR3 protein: CASSSELDWAGELFF

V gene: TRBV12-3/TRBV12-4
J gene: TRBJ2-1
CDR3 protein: CASSPRVAGGYNEQFF

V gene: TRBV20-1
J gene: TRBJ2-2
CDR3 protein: CSASTMAHRGTGELFF

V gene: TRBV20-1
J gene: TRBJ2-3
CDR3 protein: CSARDLHPRSPTDTQYF

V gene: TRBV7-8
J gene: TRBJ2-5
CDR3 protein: CASSLARTSGGRETQYF

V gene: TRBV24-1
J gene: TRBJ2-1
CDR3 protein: CATSDFGTGNNEQFF

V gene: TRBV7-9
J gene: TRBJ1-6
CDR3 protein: CASSLIVGTSPLHF

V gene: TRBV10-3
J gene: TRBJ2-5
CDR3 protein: CATRDRGQETQYF

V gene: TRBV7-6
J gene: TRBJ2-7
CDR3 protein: CASSPPGSSEQYF

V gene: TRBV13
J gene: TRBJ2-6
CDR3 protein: CASSTGDSGANVLTF

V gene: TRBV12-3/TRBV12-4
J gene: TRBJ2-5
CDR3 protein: CASSWTGGQETQYF

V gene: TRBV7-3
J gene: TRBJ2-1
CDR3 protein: CASSLNFPGLGTHEQFF

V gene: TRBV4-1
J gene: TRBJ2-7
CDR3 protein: CASSQSRLAGFYEQYF

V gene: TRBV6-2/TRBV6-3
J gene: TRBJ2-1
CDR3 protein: CASSYSKLSRDRVRGEQFF

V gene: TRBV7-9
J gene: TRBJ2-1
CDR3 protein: CASSLAPSGVNNEQFF

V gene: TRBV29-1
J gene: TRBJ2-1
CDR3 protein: CSVDDSTNEQFF

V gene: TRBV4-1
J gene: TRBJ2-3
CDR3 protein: CASSQVGQAMTDTQYF

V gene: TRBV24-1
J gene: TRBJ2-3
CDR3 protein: CATSDTGTAYTDTQYF

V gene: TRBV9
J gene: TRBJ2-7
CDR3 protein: CASSVDGFGVQYF

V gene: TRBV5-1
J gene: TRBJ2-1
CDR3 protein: CASSLFSTRRYNEQFF

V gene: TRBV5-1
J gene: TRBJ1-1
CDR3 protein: CASSFRRDLNTEAFF

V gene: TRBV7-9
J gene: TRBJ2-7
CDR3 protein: CASSLAGTTNYEQYF

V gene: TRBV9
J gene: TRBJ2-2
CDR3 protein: CASSAHGTGGPGELFF